Each of the 15 T cell receptor beta chains below was sequenced from the same sample in a study of cytomegalovirus exposure and HLA in healthy donors. Use of 60 Vbeta and 13 Jbeta primers characterized the PCR. Sequencing was performed with immunoSEQ multiplex PCR; in TCRdb, only in-frame clones are kept and a portion is missing. The sample contains roughly 100,000 clones, 75% to 85% of which appear only once. The specimen was PBMCs. Receptor source: a woman in her late teens or twenties in good health and CMV-seropositive.

The chain recombines TRBV19 with TRBJ1-6, with TRBD1 matching over 8 bases. The CDR3 is made up of 14 amino acids. Germline assignment: CDR1 LNHDA and CDR2 SQIVND (reference sequence). The ends lost 6 bases at V and 9 bases at J; junction bases unmatched: 7. The CDR3 region is CASRGDRSASPLHF. The DNA of the CDR3 is TGTGCCAGTAGAGGGGACAGGTCAGCTTCACCCCTCCACTTT.

This chain uses TRBV4-3 with TRBJ1-2; 7 nucleotides agree with TRBD1. Germline V gives CDR1 LGHNA, CDR2 YSLEER. The CDR3 consists of 17 residues. The V and J ends lost 2 bases and 4 bases, in that order; junction bases with no gene match: 13. CDR3 in amino acids: CASSQTISTGAGYGYTF. The CDR3 nucleotides are TGCGCCAGCAGCCAAACTATTTCCACAGGGGCGGGCTATGGCTACACCTTC.

The rearrangement joins TRBV29-1 to TRBJ1-1; 8 positions match TRBD1. CDR3 length: 14 residues. V lost 6 bases and J lost 1; bases outside the gene matches: 7. Germline V gives CDR1 SQVTM, CDR2 ANQGSEA. Here the CDR3 reads CSVQRQGWNTEAFF. The CDR3 DNA is TGCAGCGTACAACGACAGGGGTGGAACACTGAAGCTTTCTTT.

This clone was counted between two and nine times. The chain combines TRBV7-9 with TRBJ1-6; D possibly corresponds to TRBD1 (5 bases). Germline V CDR1 and CDR2: SEHNR, FQNEAQ (reference sequence). The CDR3 is 12 residues long. Trimming removed 3 bases at V and 8 bases at J, with 5 bases between. CDR3 bases: TGTGCCAGCAGCTTGACAGATTCACCCCTCCACTTT. Residues: CASSLTDSPLHF. Full variable domain (rest looked up from reference TRBV7-9 and TRBJ1-6): DTGVSQNPRHKITKRGQNVTFRCDPISEHNRLYWYRQTLGQGPEFLTYFQNEAQLEKSRLLSDRFSAERPKGSFSTLEIQRTEQGDSAMYLCASSLTDSPLHFGNGTRLTVT.

The chain uses TRBV2 and TRBJ2-7, with a tentative D call TRBD1 (6 bases). V lost 7 bases and J lost 4, with 17 bases in between. The CDR3 extends over 14 amino acids. Germline lookup yields CDR1 SNHLY and CDR2 FYNNEI. The DNA of the CDR3 is TGTGCCAGCATGATAGACAGGACTGTGTACGAGCAGTACTTC. Translated, it gives CASMIDRTVYEQYF.

This clone appeared a few times. The chain has TRBV27 and TRBJ1-1; 7 bases are a match to TRBD1. The CDR3 consists of 12 residues. Germline CDR1 and CDR2: MNHEY and SMNVEV (reference sequence). V lost 6 bases and J lost 4; bases outside the gene matches: 2. The CDR3 here is CASRQGSTEAFF. CDR3 bases: TGTGCCAGCAGACAGGGGTCCACTGAAGCTTTCTTT.

This rearrangement joins TRBV28 to TRBJ2-7; 7 nucleotides align to TRBD2. The CDR3 has 15 amino acids. V shed 1 base and J 3 bases; nucleotides not matched to a gene: 6. Germline CDR1 is MDHEN and CDR2 is SYDVKM. The CDR3 loop reads CASSLSLTSFYEQYF. The DNA of the CDR3 is TGTGCCAGCAGTTTATCCCTGACTAGCTTCTACGAGCAGTACTTC.

The chain combines TRBV6-4 with TRBJ1-2; 7 nucleotides align to TRBD1. Germline CDR1 is MRHNA and CDR2 is SNTAGT. The V and J ends lost 0 bases and 5 bases, in that order; junction bases with no gene match: 3. The length of the CDR3 is 14 residues. CDR3 loop: CASSDSPTGYGYTF. The CDR3 region has the DNA TGTGCCAGCAGTGACTCTCCGACAGGGTATGGCTACACCTTC.

Only one count was recorded for this clone. The CDR3 DNA sequence: TGTGCCAGCAGTTTGGAGGATACGCAGTATTTT. Translating gives CASSLEDTQYF. The chain employs TRBV28 and TRBJ2-3; D unresolved. There are 11 residues in the CDR3. V was trimmed by 3 bases and J by 6 bases, leaving 4 bases between them. CDR1 and CDR2 (germline): MDHEN, SYDVKM.

Here the CDR3 reads CASSVVERGGSGEQFF. The DNA of the CDR3 is TGTGCCAGCAGCGTAGTGGAGCGGGGGGGCTCCGGTGAGCAGTTCTTC. The rearrangement joins TRBV9 to TRBJ2-1; TRBD2 matches at 10 bases. CDR3 length: 16 amino acids. The germline V gene encodes CDR1 SGDLS and CDR2 YYNGEE. The V gene end was trimmed by 0 bases and the J gene end by 9 bases; junction bases not matched to a gene: 9. Full variable domain (remainder filled in from reference TRBV9 and TRBJ2-1): DSGVTQTPKHLITATGQRVTLRCSPRSGDLSVYWYQQSLDQGLQFLIQYYNGEERAKGNILERFSAQQFPDLHSELNLSSLELGDSALYFCASSVVERGGSGEQFFGPGTRLTVL.

The chain joins TRBV7-2 to TRBJ2-7; TRBD2 matches at 11 bases. The J segment lost 2 bases and the V segment lost 3 bases, leaving 0 bases of the junction unmatched. Germline CDR1 SGHTA, CDR2 FQGNSA. CDR3 size: 14 residues. The CDR3, as DNA: TGTGCCAGCAGCTTGACTAGCGGGACCTACGAGCAGTACTTC. It translates to CASSLTSGTYEQYF.

This clone has only one observation. The chain couples TRBV5-1 to TRBJ1-1; D is possibly TRBD1 (5 bases). CDR3 size: 13 residues. V was pared by 4 bases and J by 1 base, with 8 bases between. Germline V gene data show CDR1 as SGHRS and CDR2 as YFSETQ. The CDR3 coding sequence is TGCGCCAGCAGCCACGACAGGAACACTGAAGCTTTCTTT. This translates into CASSHDRNTEAFF.

The chain links TRBV5-6 to TRBJ2-7; possibly TRBD1 for D (5 bases). The germline V gene has CDR1 SGHDT and CDR2 YYEEEE. V was clipped by 4 bases and J by 6 bases, with 26 bases between them. The CDR3 sequence is 17 residues long. CDR3 protein: CASSPSPGWGRLSEQYF. CDR3 DNA sequence: TGTGCCAGCAGCCCCTCCCCTGGATGGGGCCGATTAAGCGAGCAGTACTTC.

This chain joins TRBV2 and TRBJ1-5; no clear D gene. The V gene's germline CDR1 is SNHLY and CDR2 FYNNEI. Trimming left V 7 bases short and J 0 bases short, with 7 bases between. The CDR3 contains 13 residues. The CDR3 region is CASNKYSNQPQHF. CDR3 nucleotide sequence: TGTGCCAGCAACAAGTATAGCAATCAGCCCCAGCATTTT.

This clone is a singleton in its sample. This chain uses TRBV2 with TRBJ2-2; TRBD2 is a possible D gene (6 bases). The CDR3 is 12 residues long. Germline V gives CDR1 SNHLY, CDR2 FYNNEI. V lost 5 bases, J lost 7 bases, and 8 bases lay in between. CDR3: CASSLAIGELFF. The CDR3 nucleotides read TGTGCCAGCAGTCTAGCGATCGGGGAGCTGTTTTTT.